The TCR beta chain under discussion was sequenced for a study of cytomegalovirus exposure and HLA in healthy donors. This CDR3 contains 14 residues. Germline V lookup: CDR1 SGDLS, CDR2 YYNGEE. V lost 1 base and J 5 bases, leaving 10 bases between the germline ends. Study results and caveats: Excluded: some indistinguishable V segments such as TRBV6-2 and TRBV6-3. As a later analysis showed, a missense DCLRE1C variant was linked to trimming of TCR beta V- and J-genes. Among TCR beta chains, those listed as cytomegalovirus-associated numbered around 160.

Worth noting for this clone: Its antigen is as yet unknown.

In the PCR, 60 Vbeta and 13 Jbeta primers were used. The method was immunoSEQ multiplex PCR; TCRdb's version includes in-frame clones alone and lacks a portion of them. The sample yields around 150,000 clones, roughly 70% seen once. This clonotype was sampled from a man between 60 and 75 years old in good health and CMV-seronegative. What was sequenced was PBMCs. The J gene is TRBJ2-1, the V gene TRBV9; D unclear. The chain's CDR3 is CASSVIGVNNEQFF. The CDR3, as DNA: TGTGCCAGCAGCGTAATCGGAGTCAACAATGAGCAGTTCTTC.